These 21 T cell receptor beta chains were all obtained from the same sample, sequenced in a study of blood T cell repertoires in COVID-19. The repertoire was sequenced with immunoSEQ multiplex PCR; TCRdb's copy has only in-frame clones and lacks some. Here the sample spans hundreds of thousands of clones, over 80% being singletons. The sequencing sample was made of peripheral blood. Source of these receptors: a woman between 50 and 59 years old with COVID-19, enrolled during active disease.

This clone appeared a few times. The CDR3 DNA is TGCGCCAGCAGCCAGGAGACAGTGGCCGGGGAGCTGTTTTTT. Translation: CASSQETVAGELFF. The chain links TRBV4-3 to TRBJ2-2, with TRBD1 as a possible D gene (5 bases). CDR3 length: 14 amino acids. The V gene's germline CDR1 is LGHNA and CDR2 YSLEER. V lost 3 bases and J 6 bases, leaving 11 bases between the germline ends.

The chain recombines TRBV7-2 with TRBJ1-1; D not resolved. CDR1 and CDR2 (germline): SGHTA, FQGNSA. The CDR3 covers 13 residues. V lost 0 bases and J 5 bases, leaving 7 bases between the germline ends. The CDR3 nucleotides read TGTGCCAGCAGCTTAGCGATCAGAACTGAAGCTTTCTTT. Protein: CASSLAIRTEAFF.

The chain uses TRBV25-1 and TRBJ2-7; 8 positions match TRBD1. The trim removed 6 bases at V and 3 bases at J, leaving 7 bases unmatched. Germline CDR1 and CDR2: MGHDK and SYGVNS. This CDR3 is 14 amino acids long. CDR3 region: CASSAPGTGYEQYF. CDR3 DNA: TGTGCCAGCAGCGCCCCCGGGACAGGCTACGAGCAGTACTTC.

This clone was seen only a few times. The CDR3: CASSSPPGLAGVPSYEQYF. The CDR3 DNA reads TGTGCCAGCAGCTCTCCTCCGGGACTAGCGGGAGTTCCGTCCTACGAGCAGTACTTC. The genes are TRBV7-2 and TRBJ2-7, with 14 positions matching TRBD2. The CDR3 runs 19 residues. The germline CDR1 and CDR2 sequences are SGHTA and FQGNSA. J gave up 1 base and V 4 bases, and 12 bases lay outside the gene matches.

This clone was detected once. This chain joins TRBV11-3 and TRBJ2-1, with 8 nucleotides matching TRBD2. V was pared by 1 base and J by 0 bases, with 2 bases of the junction left unmatched. Per the germline V gene, CDR1 is SGHNT and CDR2 is YENEEA. This CDR3 contains 16 residues. The CDR3 bases are TGTGCCAGCAGCTTAGCGGGAGGGCCCTCCTACAATGAGCAGTTCTTC. It specifies CASSLAGGPSYNEQFF.

The rearrangement links TRBV4-1 to TRBJ2-1; 10 positions agree with TRBD2. Per germline, CDR1 MGHRA and CDR2 YSYEKL. The CDR3 sequence is 16 residues long. With 1 base clipped from V and 7 bases from J, the junction kept 7 bases outside the gene matches. In nucleotides, the CDR3 is TGCGCCAGCAGCCAAGCTAGCGGGAGTTCACTTAATGAGCAGTTCTTC. It encodes CASSQASGSSLNEQFF.

J is TRBJ2-7 and V is TRBV6-5; D is possibly TRBD1 (6 bases). Trimming shortened V by 5 bases and J by 3 bases, and 14 bases separated the two germline ends. This CDR3 region has 14 residues. Per the germline V gene, CDR1 is MNHEY and CDR2 is SVGAGI. The CDR3 loop is CASSKYGTSYEQYF. CDR3 in DNA: TGTGCCAGCAGTAAATACGGGACAAGCTACGAGCAGTACTTC.

As to this clone: Different DNA sequences within this sample yield the same CDR3. The V gene is TRBV3-1 (or the pseudogene TRBV3-2), the J gene TRBJ2-1; 8 bases align to TRBD2. CDR1 is LGHDT and CDR2 is YNNKEL in the germline V gene (reference sequence). Unmatched junction bases numbered 2, after V lost 1 base and J lost 3 bases. The CDR3 has 15 amino acids. The CDR3, as DNA: TGTGCCAGCAGCCAAGGGGGGACTAGCTACAATGAGCAGTTCTTC. Translation gives CASSQGGTSYNEQFF.

This sequence joins TRBV9 and TRBJ2-3; the match to TRBD2 covers 8 bases. CDR1 is SGDLS and CDR2 is YYNGEE in the germline V gene. The CDR3 loop spans 18 amino acids. V lost 1 base and J lost 4; bases outside the gene matches: 14. The CDR3 region has the DNA TGTGCCAGCAGCGTAAGGGATGGAGCGGGGGCCCGCCCAGATACGCAGTATTTT. Protein: CASSVRDGAGARPDTQYF.

This chain uses TRBV27 with TRBJ1-2; possibly TRBD1 for D (5 bases). Between the trimmed V and J ends, which lost 6 bases and 0 bases, there was a span of 14 bases. Germline CDR1 and CDR2: MNHEY and SMNVEV (reference sequence). The CDR3 has 15 amino acids. The CDR3 region has the DNA TGTGCCAGCAGCCGAAGAGGGGAGGCTAACTATGGCTACACCTTC. Translated: CASSRRGEANYGYTF.

This chain connects TRBV4-3 to TRBJ1-1; possibly TRBD1 for D (5 bases). The V and J ends lost 2 bases and 2 bases respectively, with 9 bases between them. The CDR3 has 14 residues. Germline V CDR1 and CDR2: LGHNA, YSLEER. The CDR3 spells CASSQLTVNTEAFF. The CDR3 DNA follows: TGCGCCAGCAGCCAACTGACAGTCAACACTGAAGCTTTCTTT.

This rearrangement joins TRBV28 to TRBJ1-1, with 7 bases matching TRBD1. V lost 10 bases and J lost 0; bases outside the gene matches: 5. Looked up from germline, CDR1 is MDHEN and CDR2 is SYDVKM. This CDR3 has 13 amino acids. The CDR3 DNA reads as TGTGCCATATCCGGGACAGTGAACACTGAAGCTTTCTTT. Translation: CAISGTVNTEAFF.

The chain carries TRBV20-1 and TRBJ2-1; TRBD2 agrees at 10 bases. V trimming: 3 bases; J trimming: 4 bases; junction bases outside the gene matches: 6. The CDR3 spans 15 residues. Per germline, CDR1 DFQATT and CDR2 SNEGSKA (reference sequence). The CDR3 region has the DNA TGCAGTGCTAGTCTAGCGGGAGTGGGTTACAATGAGCAGTTCTTC. It is translated as CSASLAGVGYNEQFF.

This rearrangement joins TRBV5-4 to TRBJ2-6; D perhaps matches TRBD2 (6 bases). The CDR3 totals 17 residues. Trimming stripped 6 bases from V and 4 bases from J, with 20 bases between. The germline gives CDR1 SGHNT, CDR2 YYREEE (reference sequence). The DNA of the CDR3 is TGTGCCAGCAACCCGGCGGGGCGGAAGGGGGGGGCCAACGTCCTGACTTTC. This translates into CASNPAGRKGGANVLTF.

This clone occurred a few times. V and J are TRBV7-2 and TRBJ2-2; D gene ambiguous. Germline lookup yields CDR1 SGHTA and CDR2 FQGNSA. CDR3 size: 17 residues. Trimming removed 2 bases from V and 6 bases from J, with 19 bases in between. CDR3 sequence (DNA): TGTGCCAGCAGCTTAACGCCGAACCTCAAACTCCCCGGGGAGCTGTTTTTT. It is translated as CASSLTPNLKLPGELFF.

This chain uses TRBV5-6 with TRBJ2-1; 7 bases fit TRBD2. After removal of 0 bases from V and 6 bases from J, the junction contained 12 bases not matched to a gene. In germline, CDR1 is SGHDT, CDR2 YYEEEE. The CDR3 runs to 17 residues. The CDR3 region is CASSLGLAGGAANEQFF. CDR3 in DNA: TGTGCCAGCAGCTTGGGACTAGCAGGAGGGGCCGCCAATGAGCAGTTCTTC.

This rearrangement joins TRBV3-1 (or the pseudogene TRBV3-2) to TRBJ2-7, with TRBD1 matching 7 bases. Germline CDR1 is LGHDT and CDR2 is YNNKEL (reference sequence). J gave up 6 bases and V 1 base, and 6 bases lay outside the gene matches. The CDR3 is made up of 14 amino acids. The chain's CDR3 is CASSQVNRGGEQYF. DNA for the CDR3: TGTGCCAGCAGCCAAGTCAACAGGGGTGGCGAGCAGTACTTC.

CDR3 bases: TGTGCCAGCAGCTTATTTCGCTCTGGAAACACCATATATTTT. Its protein is CASSLFRSGNTIYF. J is TRBJ1-3 and V is TRBV11-2, with D uncertain. CDR1 SGHAT and CDR2 FQNNGV come from the germline V gene. Trimming removed 2 bases from V and 0 bases from J, with 5 bases in between. The CDR3 loop spans 14 amino acids.

The chain joins TRBV6-1 to TRBJ2-1, with D possibly TRBD2 on 5 matching bases. Between the trimmed V and J ends, which lost 1 base and 0 bases, there was a span of 7 bases. This CDR3 has 15 amino acids. The germline gives CDR1 MNHNS, CDR2 SASEGT. The CDR3 DNA follows: TGTGCCAGCAGTGAAGAAGCGGTCTCCTACAATGAGCAGTTCTTC. This sequence encodes CASSEEAVSYNEQFF.

The chain combines TRBV28 with TRBJ1-4; 7 bases line up with TRBD1. The CDR3 has 15 residues. The germline V gene has CDR1 MDHEN and CDR2 SYDVKM. The J segment lost 7 bases and the V segment lost 3 bases, leaving 8 bases of the junction unmatched. CDR3 bases: TGTGCCAGCAGTTTTAGGTCGACAGGGCGTGAAAAACTGTTTTTT. Translated, it gives CASSFRSTGREKLFF.

V and J are TRBV19 and TRBJ2-3, with a possible D match to TRBD2 (6 bases). The ends were cut back, 3 bases at V and 3 bases at J, with 10 bases in the middle. Looked up from germline, CDR1 is LNHDA and CDR2 is SQIVND (reference sequence). The CDR3 loop spans 14 amino acids. The CDR3 loop is CASSMNGRTDTQYF. CDR3 nucleotides: TGTGCCAGTAGTATGAACGGGAGAACAGATACGCAGTATTTT.